This T cell receptor beta chain was captured by sequencing in a study of read filtering for tumor transcriptome and immune sequencing. Study details: TCR-mapped reads were about 4.05 to 10.27 million with IR-seq versus about 85 to 1,300 with RNA-seq.

From 350 to 500 ng of RNA, a library with molecular barcoded alpha/delta and beta/gamma adaptors was made. TCRdb re-called the reads with MiXCR, one entry per CDR3 protein. The profile shows about 47,000 distinct CDR3 sequences, around 12% of them singletons. Every patient had bone marrow sampled while the disease was active. The study's findings and limits: In IR-seq, single-read clonotypes were 70% to 85% of clonotypes but around 3.5% of reads. Compared with RNA-seq, IR-seq gave much higher clonotype depth and reliability.

This clonotype was seen at least ten times. The antigen is undetermined. Sequencing was performed on a population of CD138-negative cells sorted from bone marrow. The receptor comes from a donor aged 40 or over with multiple myeloma.

The CDR3 reads CASSQRTLYNEQFF. The CDR3 DNA follows: TGTGCCAGCAGCCAAAGGACACTTTACAATGAGCAGTTCTTC. V is TRBV14 and J is TRBJ2-1, with TRBD1 as a possible D gene (5 bases). The V end was cut by 2 bases, the J end by 4 bases, with 9 bases between. Germline V gives CDR1 SGHDN, CDR2 FVKESK. The CDR3 is 14 residues long.